The T cell receptor beta chain described here comes from a study of cytomegalovirus exposure and HLA in healthy donors. V lost 3 bases, J lost 8 bases, and 15 bases lay in between. CDR1 is SEHNR, CDR2 FQNEAQ, per germline (reference sequence). The CDR3 is 14 residues long. The PCR employed 60 Vbeta primers together with 13 Jbeta primers. The data were produced by immunoSEQ multiplex PCR, yet TCRdb's version contains in-frame clones alone and is incomplete. The sample records over 75,000 clones, about 79% being singletons. The chain joins TRBV7-9 to TRBJ2-3; D remains unclear. The sequenced sample was PBMCs. This clonotype originated in a female donor in good health and CMV-seronegative. As DNA, the CDR3 is TGTGCCAGCAGCTTTAACCCTAGTAGGCGTACGCAGTATTTT. Its protein is CASSFNPSRRTQYF.